Included here is one T cell receptor beta chain sequence, with context. This clone was counted a few times. This clone's antigen is unknown. There are no base qualities to consult, and no much larger clone falls within one base. V was cut back by 0 bases and J by 3 bases, leaving a gap of 18 bases between them. Counted from cysteine to phenylalanine, this CDR3 has 17 amino acids. The kept DNA is CDR3 alone, 51 bases in frame from the first base. The germline V gene yields SGHRS for CDR1 and YFSETQ for CDR2. This entry comes from a study of blood T cell repertoires in COVID-19 (dated by TCRdb to 2020 to 2021). For the wider study: The collaborator samples originated in the United States, Italy and Spain and spanned the acute and convalescent phases of COVID-19. The prospective study material was composed of cDNA or gDNA derived from T cells, B-cell-depleted T cells, or PBMCs. The dataset comprised deeply sampled blood TCRbeta repertoires from subjects exposed to, actively infected with, or recovered from COVID-19. The repertoires were made available in a free public database intended to serve as a resource for research on the immune response to SARS-CoV-2. Samples were obtained from the ongoing ImmuneRACE study (first 160 participants) and from 1,254 subjects provided by 6 global collaborators. A de-identified subject ID, COVID-19 status, age in years and sex were almost always included in the sample metadata. Where available, HLA class I and class II types were obtained from metadata supplied by the sample provider rather than from assay-based typing.

The collaborating institutions used their own protocols to collect whole blood in K2EDTA tubes. For TCRbeta analysis, collaborators shipped samples in one of three forms: frozen whole blood, isolated PBMCs, or DNA extracted from either of those sample types. TCRbeta CDR3 regions were amplified from genomic DNA by means of the immunoSEQ Assay, a bias-controlled multiplex PCR. The study's own analysis went as follows. The number of nucleated cells in each sample was estimated by amplification of reference gene primers within the assay. Sequence reads were collapsed and filtered to measure the absolute abundance of every unique TCRbeta CDR3 rearrangement. For each sample, productive Simpson clonality was calculated by taking the square root of Simpson's diversity index across productive rearrangements. Drawn from immuneACCESS, this table holds only the in-frame rearrangements with V and J called that TCRdb kept. Clones are partly lost; checked studies trace under half to an unresolved V gene and leave the rest unexplained. That table furnishes V, J and clone size, whereas the DNA furnished D and trimming. The sample data list approximately 150,000 clones, and around 81% of these were observed just once. Over 8% of the sample belongs to the ten largest clones.

The investigation overall reported the following: The quantity of clinical and demographic metadata differed by source and by participant and was supplied without curation.

Sequenced input: peripheral blood. The chain joins TRBV5-1 to TRBJ1-1; a tentative D call is TRBD1 (5 bases match). The receptor comes from a human donor in a cohort sampled during active COVID-19. The nucleotides are TGCGCCAGCAGCTTGGCCCTGGCGCAGGGATTGGACACTGAAGCTTTCTTT. This encodes CASSLALAQGLDTEAFF. The variable domain in full, with residues beyond the CDR3 obtained from the reference TRBV5-1 and TRBJ1-1 genes, is KAGVTQTPRYLIKTRGQQVTLSCSPISGHRSVSWYQQTPGQGLQFLFEYFSETQRNKGNFPGRFSGRQFSNSRSEMNVSTLELGDSALYLCASSLALAQGLDTEAFFGQGTRLTVV.